What follows are 24 T cell receptor beta chains derived from one specimen sequenced in a study of blood T cells in healthy people across ages. Alongside a J-beta primer mix, a sample-barcoded 5' primer served in a second PCR lasting 7 to 11 cycles. TCRdb redid the calling of the 5' RACE reads with MiXCR, one entry per CDR3 protein. The sample has hundreds of thousands of distinct CDR3 sequences, about 34% seen once. The sample was blood. These TCRs come from a woman at least 80 years old in good health.

This clonotype was observed a few times. The chain employs TRBV7-9 and TRBJ2-7, with a possible D match to TRBD1 (6 bases). Germline V gene sequence: CDR1 SEHNR, CDR2 FQNEAQ (reference sequence). The CDR3 totals 14 residues. V shed 6 bases and J shed 0 bases, with 12 bases lying between them. CDR3 loop: CASSETGISYEQYF. The DNA of the CDR3 is TGTGCCAGCAGTGAGACAGGTATCTCCTACGAGCAGTACTTC.

This clonotype occurred once. A much larger clonotype is one base distant, so this may be a read error. The chain links TRBV7-3 to TRBJ2-7, with D maybe TRBD2 (5 bases). Trimming removed 0 bases from V and 7 bases from J, with 13 bases in between. The CDR3 covers 14 residues. CDR1 is SGHTA, CDR2 FQGTGA, per germline. CDR3 sequence: CASSLTPGSNEQYF. The DNA for the CDR3 is TGTGCCAGCAGCTTAACCCCGGGGAGCAATGAGCAGTACTTC. The variable domain in full, completed from reference TRBV7-3 and TRBJ2-7, reads GAGVSQTPSNKVTEKGKYVELRCDPISGHTALYWYRQSLGQGPEFLIYFQGTGAADDSGLPNDRFFAVRPEGSVSTLKIQRTERGDSAVYLCASSLTPGSNEQYFGPGTRLTVT.

This clonotype came up once. This may come from a read error, since a much larger clone is one base off. This sequence joins TRBV20-1 and TRBJ2-1, with D perhaps TRBD1 or TRBD2 (5 bases each). CDR3 length equals 14 residues. Germline V gene sequence: CDR1 DFQATT, CDR2 SNEGSKA (reference sequence). The CDR3 DNA follows: TGCAGTGCTTCCCACCGGGACGTTGACAATGGGCAGTTCTTC. This codes for CSASHRDVDNGQFF.

Comments on this clonotype: This could be a read error, since a much larger clone is one nucleotide away. V gene TRBV7-2 combines with J gene TRBJ2-1; D unresolved. Germline CDR1 is SGHTA and CDR2 is FQGNSA. This CDR3 comprises 13 residues. The CDR3 bases are TGTGCCAGCAGCTCGACGGGTTACAATGTGCAGTTCTTC. Translated, it gives CASSSTGYNVQFF.

Notes on this clonotype: A read error is likely, as this CDR3 ends without the conserved phenylalanine or tryptophan. This chain links TRBV9 with TRBJ2-5, with a weak D call TRBD2 (5 bases). Trimming stripped 4 bases from V and 11 bases from J, with 21 bases between. Germline V gives CDR1 SGDLS, CDR2 YYNGEE. The CDR3 extends over 14 amino acids. CDR3 DNA: TGTGCCAGCAGCCCGGGAACCAGTCATAATGAGCAGTACGTC. Its translation: CASSPGTSHNEQYV.

The rearrangement links TRBV7-2 to TRBJ1-5, with a tentative D call TRBD1 (5 bases). The CDR3 is made up of 14 amino acids. Germline-derived CDR1 and CDR2 are SGHTA and FQGNSA. Trimming removed 5 bases at V and 7 bases at J, with 15 bases between. In nucleotides, the CDR3 is TGTGCCAGCAGCCCCCGGACATGGGGACAGCCCCAGCATTTT. Translating gives CASSPRTWGQPQHF. The full variable domain, completed using reference TRBV7-2 and TRBJ1-5, is GAGVSQSPSNKVTEKGKDVELRCDPISGHTALYWYRQSLGQGLEFLIYFQGNSAPDKSGLPSDRFSAERTGGSVSTLTIQRTQQEDSAVYLCASSPRTWGQPQHFGDGTRLSIL.

This clonotype was counted many times. The chain links TRBV5-1 to TRBJ2-3; TRBD1 is a possible D gene (6 bases). Trimming pared 4 bases from V and 0 bases from J, leaving 18 bases between. The CDR3 consists of 17 residues. Germline loops: CDR1 SGHRS, CDR2 YFSETQ. DNA for the CDR3: TGCGCCAGCAGCCAAGCCTCGGACAGCCCGAGCACAGATACGCAGTATTTT. Protein product: CASSQASDSPSTDTQYF.

This chain links TRBV19 with TRBJ1-5; 10 bases align to TRBD1. V shed 5 bases and J 8 bases; nucleotides not matched to a gene: 9. CDR3 length: 15 residues. CDR1 is LNHDA and CDR2 is SQIVND in the germline V gene (reference sequence). Written as DNA, the CDR3 is TGTGCCAGTAGTCCCGGGACAGGGGCCCCGGAGCCCCAGCATTTT. This codes for CASSPGTGAPEPQHF.

In regard to this clonotype: It may be a read error: a sequence one base away is much more abundant. The genes are TRBV27 and TRBJ1-6; weak D call: TRBD1 (5 bases). V shed 6 bases and J shed 7 bases, with 13 bases lying between them. CDR1 is MNHEY, CDR2 SMNVEV, per germline (reference sequence). The CDR3 covers 14 residues. CDR3 DNA: TGTGCCAGCAGGCTGGGACGGAACAATTCACCCCTCCACTTT. Translated, it gives CASRLGRNNSPLHF.

This clonotype showed up many times. V is TRBV21-1 and J is TRBJ2-7; the table assigns TRBD1, which was not confirmed against the DNA. TRBV21-1 is listed as a pseudogene. The CDR3 spans 12 residues. CDR3 in amino acids: CARAGQPYEQYF. The CDR3 DNA sequence: TGTGCCAGAGCGGGACAGCCCTACGAGCAGTACTTC.

The sample holds a few counts of this clonotype. The chain links TRBV7-8 to TRBJ1-1, with D hard to call. V lost 5 bases and J 2 bases, leaving 18 bases between the germline ends. This CDR3 contains 16 residues. Germline values: CDR1 SGHVS, CDR2 FQNEAQ. The DNA for the CDR3 is TGTGCCAGCAGCCCTACTCCGGCGGGCCTTAACACTGAAGCTTTCTTT. Protein sequence: CASSPTPAGLNTEAFF.

This clonotype was detected ten times or more. The chain employs TRBV20-1 and TRBJ2-1; D call uncertain. The CDR3 loop spans 12 amino acids. Germline loops: CDR1 DFQATT, CDR2 SNEGSKA (reference sequence). Trimming stripped 5 bases from V and 7 bases from J, with 12 bases between. CDR3 sequence: CSAPLFGNEQFF. The DNA of the CDR3 is TGCAGTGCTCCACTTTTTGGGAATGAGCAGTTCTTC.

This chain uses TRBV7-2 with TRBJ2-5, with TRBD1 matching 9 bases. V lost 2 bases, J lost 9 bases, and 16 bases stayed unmatched. The CDR3 contains 17 residues. Germline CDR1 and CDR2: SGHTA and FQGNSA. For the CDR3, the DNA is TGTGCCAGCAGCTTAAGGGGAACGGGACAGGGCGTTCCTTCCCAGTACTTC. Protein product: CASSLRGTGQGVPSQYF.

The V and J genes are TRBV5-6 and TRBJ2-1; D gene uncertain. CDR1 and CDR2 from the germline V gene are SGHDT and YYEEEE. V was shortened by 2 bases and J by 2 bases, with 8 bases between the two germline ends. There are 14 residues in the CDR3. CDR3 nucleotide sequence: TGTGCCAGCAGCTTTGAGGACGCCTACAATGAGCAGTTCTTC. This gives the protein CASSFEDAYNEQFF.

This clonotype was counted at least ten times. The chain links TRBV29-1 to TRBJ1-2; 10 nucleotides match TRBD1. From germline, CDR1 is SQVTM and CDR2 ANQGSEA. With V trimmed by 1 base and J by 7 bases, 9 bases remained unmatched. This CDR3 has 15 residues. The CDR3 here is CSVEAPDRGNGGYTF. CDR3 sequence (DNA): TGCAGCGTTGAAGCTCCGGACAGGGGGAACGGTGGCTACACCTTC.

In its sample, this clonotype was seen a few times. This may come from a read error, since a much larger clone is one base off. The chain couples TRBV5-1 to TRBJ2-6, with D possibly being TRBD2 (6 bases). Germline V lookup: CDR1 SGHRS, CDR2 YFSETQ. The CDR3 is made up of 16 amino acids. CDR3 nucleotide sequence: TGCGCCAGCAGCTTGGCGAGGGACTCTGGGGCCAACGTCCGGACTTTC. It codes for CASSLARDSGANVRTF.

Turning to this clonotype: A much larger clone is a single base away; this may be a read error. J is TRBJ1-1 and V is TRBV20-1, with D tentatively TRBD1 (5 bases). The V end was cut by 3 bases, the J end by 1 base, with 12 bases between. The CDR3 has 14 residues. Germline loops: CDR1 DFQATT, CDR2 SNEGSKA (reference sequence). The CDR3 bases are TGCAGTGCTAGGTCCCGTGGGACGAACACTGAAGCTTTCTTT. This gives the protein CSARSRGTNTEAFF.

A word on this clonotype: A much larger clone sits a single nucleotide away, making a read error possible. The rearrangement uses TRBV24-1 and TRBJ2-1; 9 bases are shared with TRBD1. The J call may be faulty, since TRBJ2-7 better matches the DNA end. The germline V gene has CDR1 KGHDR and CDR2 SFDVKD. The CDR3 spans 15 residues. The CDR3 sequence is CATSARDRVYNEQYF. As DNA, the CDR3 is TGTGCCACCAGTGCCCGGGACAGGGTCTACAATGAGCAGTACTTC.

Comments on this clonotype: A single base separates this from a much larger clone, so it may be a read error. This rearrangement joins TRBV6-2 or TRBV6-3 to TRBJ1-2; weak D call: TRBD1 (6 bases). The CDR3 is 14 residues long. The germline CDR1 and CDR2 sequences are MNHEY and SVGEGT. Trimming pared 6 bases from V and 4 bases from J, leaving 15 bases between. CDR3 nucleotides: TGTGCCAGCAGCCGAGAAGGGACATTCTATGGCTACACCTTC. This encodes CASSREGTFYGYTF.

This clonotype was recorded only once. The CDR3 loop is CSATPRGPSINQPQHF. The CDR3 coding sequence is TGCAGTGCAACCCCTAGGGGGCCCTCAATAAATCAGCCCCAGCATTTT. This chain connects TRBV20-1 to TRBJ1-5; TRBD1 matches 7 bases. V lost 6 bases, J lost 4 bases, and 15 bases stayed unmatched. The CDR3 consists of 16 residues. The germline CDR1 and CDR2 sequences are DFQATT and SNEGSKA (reference sequence).

This clonotype was seen many times. The V call is TRBV7-8, the J call TRBJ1-2, with D tentatively TRBD1 (5 bases). The CDR3 totals 15 residues. The germline V gene has CDR1 SGHVS and CDR2 FQNEAQ. With 3 bases removed from V and 8 bases from J, the gap between germline ends came to 19 bases. The CDR3 loop is CASSLSVTAFEGYTF. CDR3 DNA sequence: TGTGCCAGCAGCTTGTCTGTGACAGCTTTTGAAGGCTACACCTTC.

This chain connects TRBV7-3 to TRBJ2-3; 13 nucleotides line up with TRBD2. Germline values: CDR1 SGHTA, CDR2 FQGTGA. Losses at the gene ends were 6 bases for V and 4 bases for J; bases not matched to a gene: 4. This CDR3 spans 15 amino acids. The CDR3 sequence: CASSRTSGSSDTQYF. DNA for the CDR3: TGTGCCAGCAGTCGGACTAGCGGGAGTTCAGATACGCAGTATTTT.

Remarks on this clonotype: This may stem from a read error, because a much larger clone lies one nucleotide away. This chain uses TRBV20-1 with TRBJ2-7, with D hard to call. Germline V gene data show CDR1 as DFQATT and CDR2 as SNEGSKA (reference sequence). This CDR3 has 11 residues. V was shortened by 6 bases and J by 7 bases, with 13 bases between the two germline ends. In nucleotides, the CDR3 is TGCAGTGCAGAACTTGGCGATGAGCAGTACTTC. Protein product: CSAELGDEQYF.

V gene TRBV11-3 combines with J gene TRBJ2-1; unclear D gene. This CDR3 region has 13 residues. The germline V and J ends were trimmed by 5 bases and 4 bases, with 9 bases remaining between them. Looked up from germline, CDR1 is SGHNT and CDR2 is YENEEA. The CDR3 DNA sequence: TGTGCCAGCAGCGGTTACAGTTACAATGAGCAGTTCTTC. Amino acid sequence: CASSGYSYNEQFF.